The 13 T cell receptor beta chains reported below all come from one sample, sequenced in a study of CXCR3-negative and CXCR3-positive naive CD8 T cells. Study findings and constraints: CXCR3-expressing naive cells carried TRB CDR3s more hydrophobic than those of CXCR3-negative naive cells.

Researchers prepared the TRB cDNA libraries using 5' RACE with UMI labels. For each CDR3 protein, TCRdb gives one entry from its re-call of the 5' RACE reads, without DNA. The record lists roughly 63,000 distinct CDR3 sequences, of which the ten most abundant hold 4.8%. The antigens for these receptors are not known. Sequencing was done on a sample of naive CXCR3+ CD8+ T cells from blood. Subset defined: CD45RO-CCR7+CD27+CD95- naive CD8+ T cells expressing CXCR3 (TNR3+). The receptors originated from a human donor in good health. Some clones in this sample may be carry-over from other donors' samples.

J is TRBJ1-5 and V is TRBV28; TCRdb gives TRBD1 as the D gene, but with no DNA this cannot be confirmed. CDR1 MDHEN and CDR2 SYDVKM come from the germline V gene. CDR3 length equals 16 residues. Here the CDR3 reads CASSFLIAGGGGPQHF.

J is TRBJ1-1 and V is TRBV29-1; TCRdb's assignment of TRBD1 cannot be checked, as there is no DNA. Germline assignment: CDR1 SQVTM and CDR2 ANQGSEA. This CDR3 has 13 residues. The CDR3 region is CSVEDRGGPEAFF. Complete variable domain (other parts from reference TRBV29-1 and TRBJ1-1): SAVISQKPSRDICQRGTSLTIQCQVDSQVTMMFWYRQQPGQSLTLIATANQGSEATYESGFVIDKFPISRPNLTFSTLTVSNMSPEDSSIYLCSVEDRGGPEAFFGQGTRLTVV.

This chain links TRBV15 with TRBJ2-3. Germline V gives CDR1 LNHNV, CDR2 YYDKDF (reference sequence). The CDR3 loop spans 13 amino acids. This CDR3 reads CATSRDPTDTQYF.

The chain employs TRBV28 and TRBJ2-1; TCRdb calls TRBD1, which cannot be checked without DNA. Germline values: CDR1 MDHEN, CDR2 SYDVKM. The CDR3 length is 12 residues. The CDR3 region is CASSWTVNEQFF.

This chain links TRBV28 with TRBJ2-5; TCRdb gives TRBD1 as the D gene, but with no DNA this cannot be confirmed. The CDR3 is made up of 16 amino acids. CDR1 is MDHEN and CDR2 is SYDVKM in the germline V gene. The CDR3 here is CASSTHSEGGGETQYF.

V usage is TRBV7-2 and J usage is TRBJ2-2; the TCRdb D gene call, TRBD2, has no DNA to confirm it. The V gene's germline CDR1 is SGHTA and CDR2 FQGNSA. The CDR3 runs to 15 residues. The chain's CDR3 is CASRDPGPSTGELFF.

The genes are TRBV2 and TRBJ2-1; TCRdb reports TRBD2, a call that lacks DNA to check it against. Germline V CDR1 and CDR2: SNHLY, FYNNEI. This CDR3 spans 12 amino acids. The CDR3 sequence: CASSVVGSEQFF.

This rearrangement joins TRBV29-1 to TRBJ1-2. The CDR3 has 12 amino acids. Germline CDR1 reads SQVTM; CDR2 reads ANQGSEA. The CDR3 spells CSVEEDHHGYTF.

V is TRBV15 and J is TRBJ1-3. The germline CDR1 and CDR2 sequences are LNHNV and YYDKDF (reference sequence). CDR3 length equals 15 residues. CDR3 protein: CATSRDLGYGNTIYF.

This chain connects TRBV29-1 to TRBJ1-1. The germline CDR1 and CDR2 sequences are SQVTM and ANQGSEA. The CDR3 is 13 amino acids. CDR3 residues: CSVVPEGTTEAFF.

The chain carries TRBV3-1 and TRBJ2-7. This CDR3 is built from 13 residues. Germline V gene lookup returns CDR1 LGHDT and CDR2 YNNKEL (reference sequence). This chain's CDR3 is CASSQDRVDEQYF.

V gene TRBV29-1 combines with J gene TRBJ2-5; TCRdb indicates TRBD2, and absent DNA this call remains unverified. The CDR3 is 16 amino acids. Germline V CDR1 and CDR2: SQVTM, ANQGSEA. This chain's CDR3 is CSVEGGERLFQETQYF.

This chain links TRBV29-1 with TRBJ1-2; the D gene TCRdb calls, TRBD1, cannot be checked with no DNA. The CDR3 covers 14 residues. The V gene's germline CDR1 is SQVTM and CDR2 ANQGSEA. The CDR3 here is CSVVPQGAHYGYTF. The entire variable domain, with the rest obtained from reference TRBV29-1 and TRBJ1-2, is as follows: SAVISQKPSRDICQRGTSLTIQCQVDSQVTMMFWYRQQPGQSLTLIATANQGSEATYESGFVIDKFPISRPNLTFSTLTVSNMSPEDSSIYLCSVVPQGAHYGYTFGSGTRLTVV.